This T cell receptor (beta chain) is from a study of OX40 agonist ivuxolimab in advanced cancers. Study background: Aged roughly 23 to 90 with a mean of approximately 57 years, they were roughly 83% male. A partial response was reached by three patients: one with hepatocellular carcinoma and two with cutaneous melanoma.

Clones were read by immunoSEQ multiplex PCR, and TCRdb kept only the in-frame ones, dropping some. The profile covers 60,000 to 65,000 clones, with roughly 90% appearing a single time and 0.5% to 0.75% taken by the ten largest. Blood specimens came from baseline, cycle 4 day 1, and cycle 7 day 1. This CDR3 region has 16 residues. Per the germline V gene, CDR1 is MNHNS and CDR2 is SASEGT. J gave up 2 bases and V 3 bases, and 6 bases lay outside the gene matches. This receptor was taken from an adult with an advanced solid tumor such as melanoma, head and neck, liver or kidney cancer. This material consisted of CD4+ or CD8+ T cells sorted from blood, taken in a trial of the OX40 agonist ivuxolimab. The chain joins TRBV6-1 to TRBJ2-2; 7 bases agree with TRBD1. The CDR3 here is CASSEFRDSNTGELFF. The DNA of the CDR3 is TGTGCCAGCAGTGAGTTCCGGGACAGTAACACCGGGGAGCTGTTTTTT.